A selection of T cell receptor beta chains follows, all from one sample in a study of T cell changes during pregnancy in multiple sclerosis. The protocol was immunoSEQ multiplex PCR, while the TCRdb copy is restricted to in-frame clones and leaves out a portion. Of 52,000 or so clones in the sample, 85% to 90% were seen once. Sequences were derived from CD4+ T cells from peripheral blood mononuclear cells, sampled in the first trimester of pregnancy. These TCRs come from a female donor with multiple sclerosis, enrolled in a pregnancy study. Each CDR3 is given with its conserved first and last residue. The D gene is left open where the match is weak. Size is stated for part of the rows, as once, few or many counts, or as a class when the clone is expanded.

abundance,v_gene,j_gene,len,d_gene,CDR3aa,CDR3nt
-,TRBV5-6,TRBJ2-5,14,-,CASSLAGGKETQYF,TGTGCCAGCAGCTTGGCTGGGGGCAAAGAGACCCAGTACTTC
-,TRBV30,TRBJ2-5,12,TRBD2,CAWTLAGETQYF,TGTGCCTGGACCCTAGCGGGGGAGACCCAGTACTTC
-,TRBV29-1,TRBJ2-3,11,-,CSVGPTDTQYF,TGCAGCGTTGGGCCCACAGATACGCAGTATTTT
-,TRBV28,TRBJ1-5,14,-,CAIEDSSRDQPQHF,TGTGCCATCGAGGACAGTTCACGGGATCAGCCCCAGCATTTT
few,TRBV2,TRBJ1-6,14,-,CASSVRFMDSPLHF,TGTGCCAGCAGTGTGCGGTTTATGGATTCACCCCTCCACTTT
-,TRBV30,TRBJ2-6,12,-,CAWGRGTNVLTF,TGTGCCTGGGGGCGGGGTACCAACGTCCTGACTTTC
-,TRBV9,TRBJ2-3,17,TRBD2,CASSAQGLAGGRDTQYF,TGTGCCAGCAGCGCCCAGGGACTAGCGGGAGGGAGAGATACGCAGTATTTT
-,TRBV5-4,TRBJ1-1,15,TRBD1,CASSPPGQEHTEAFF,TGTGCCAGCAGCCCCCCGGGACAGGAGCACACTGAAGCTTTCTTT
-,TRBV5-1,TRBJ2-3,16,TRBD2,CASSLDSGGNTDTQYF,TGCGCCAGCAGCTTGGATAGCGGGGGGAACACAGATACGCAGTATTTT
once,TRBV13,TRBJ2-5,16,TRBD2,CASSTRTSGPRGTQYF,TGTGCCAGCAGCACACGGACTAGCGGGCCCCGAGGGACCCAGTACTTC
-,TRBV30,TRBJ2-5,12,-,CAWSVQKETQYF,TGTGCCTGGAGTGTACAGAAAGAGACCCAGTACTTC